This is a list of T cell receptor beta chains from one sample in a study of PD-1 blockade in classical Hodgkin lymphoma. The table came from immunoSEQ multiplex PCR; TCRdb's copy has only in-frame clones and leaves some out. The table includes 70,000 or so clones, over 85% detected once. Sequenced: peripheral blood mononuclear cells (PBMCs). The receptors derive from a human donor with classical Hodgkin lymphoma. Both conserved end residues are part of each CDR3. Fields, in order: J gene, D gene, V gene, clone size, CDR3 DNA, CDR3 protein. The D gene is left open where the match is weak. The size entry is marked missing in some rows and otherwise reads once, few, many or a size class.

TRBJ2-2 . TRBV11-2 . TGTGCCAGCAGTATCAGAACGAACACCGGGGAGCTGTTTTTT CASSIRTNTGELFF
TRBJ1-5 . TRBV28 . TGTGCCAGCAGTCCCGTGCGCGTCAGGGCTGGCAATCAGCCCCAGCATTTT CASSPVRVRAGNQPQHF
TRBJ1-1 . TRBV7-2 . TGTGCCAGCAGCTTTATAGGCAGGGCGCGGGACACTGAAGCTTTCTTT CASSFIGRARDTEAFF
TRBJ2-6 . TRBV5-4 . TGTGCCAGCAGCGGGGGGACCCCTTTGTGGGGGGCCAACGTCCTGACTTTC CASSGGTPLWGANVLTF
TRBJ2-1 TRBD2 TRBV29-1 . TGCAGCGTTGAGCGCCTAGCGGGGGGTGGAGGTGAGCAGTTCTTC CSVERLAGGGGEQFF
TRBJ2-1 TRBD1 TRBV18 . TGTGCCAGCTCACCTGGACAGGGTCCCTACAATGAGCAGTTCTTC CASSPGQGPYNEQFF
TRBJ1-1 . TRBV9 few TGTGCCAGCAGCGTATCCGTAAGGTTCCCGAACACTGAAGCTTTCTTT CASSVSVRFPNTEAFF
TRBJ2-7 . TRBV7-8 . TGTGCCAGCAGCGTAATACGCTCCTACGAGCAGTACTTC CASSVIRSYEQYF
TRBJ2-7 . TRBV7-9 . TGTGCCAGCAGCAGCCCCACAGGGCCCCCCTACGAGCAGTACTTC CASSSPTGPPYEQYF
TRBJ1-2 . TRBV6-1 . TGTGCCAGCAGTGAAGCGGCAGGGCTAGGCTACACCTTC CASSEAAGLGYTF
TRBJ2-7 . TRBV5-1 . TGCGCCAGCAGCTTGGTAGGCAGGGGTGGCGAGCAGTACTTC CASSLVGRGGEQYF
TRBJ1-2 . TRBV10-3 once TGTGCCATCAAATACTACGGGGATGATGGCTACACCTTC CAIKYYGDDGYTF
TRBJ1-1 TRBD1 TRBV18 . TGTGCCAGCTCACCCGGACAGGGGAACACTGAAGCTTTCTTT CASSPGQGNTEAFF
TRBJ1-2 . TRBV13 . TGTGCCAGCAGCCGCCGTGAGTTCCTGGGGGATGGCTACACCTTC CASSRREFLGDGYTF
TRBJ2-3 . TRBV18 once TGTGCCAGCTCACCAAAAGCCAGCACAGATACGCAGTATTTT CASSPKASTDTQYF
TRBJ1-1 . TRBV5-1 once TGCGCCAGCAGCTTAAGGGGAGGAGGCACTGAAGCTTTCTTT CASSLRGGGTEAFF
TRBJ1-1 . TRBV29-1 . TGCAGCGTTGAGGAAATGGGCACTGAAGCTTTCTTT CSVEEMGTEAFF
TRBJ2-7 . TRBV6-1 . TGTGCCAGCACCCGACTAGTGGAGTTTAGTCAGCAGTACTTC CASTRLVEFSQQYF
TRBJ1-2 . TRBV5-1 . TGCGCCAGCAGCAACACACCGGGACCTGGTGATAATGGCTACACCTTC CASSNTPGPGDNGYTF
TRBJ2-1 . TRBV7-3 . TGTGCCAGCAGCATGGCGGGCGCAGATAATGAGCAGTTCTTC CASSMAGADNEQFF
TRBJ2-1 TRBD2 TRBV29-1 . TGCAGCGGCCAGCGGGAGTCCTACAATGAGCAGTTCTTC CSGQRESYNEQFF
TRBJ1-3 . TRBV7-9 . TGTGCCAGTGAGGAAAACACCATATATTTT CASEENTIYF
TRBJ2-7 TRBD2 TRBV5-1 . TGCGCCAGCAGCCTCCGACGACAGGGAGGACTAGCGGGACTTAACTACGAGCAGTACTTC CASSLRRQGGLAGLNYEQYF
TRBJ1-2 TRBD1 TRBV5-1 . TGCGCCAGCAGCGAAAACAGGGGCTCGGTCTATGGCTACACCTTC CASSENRGSVYGYTF